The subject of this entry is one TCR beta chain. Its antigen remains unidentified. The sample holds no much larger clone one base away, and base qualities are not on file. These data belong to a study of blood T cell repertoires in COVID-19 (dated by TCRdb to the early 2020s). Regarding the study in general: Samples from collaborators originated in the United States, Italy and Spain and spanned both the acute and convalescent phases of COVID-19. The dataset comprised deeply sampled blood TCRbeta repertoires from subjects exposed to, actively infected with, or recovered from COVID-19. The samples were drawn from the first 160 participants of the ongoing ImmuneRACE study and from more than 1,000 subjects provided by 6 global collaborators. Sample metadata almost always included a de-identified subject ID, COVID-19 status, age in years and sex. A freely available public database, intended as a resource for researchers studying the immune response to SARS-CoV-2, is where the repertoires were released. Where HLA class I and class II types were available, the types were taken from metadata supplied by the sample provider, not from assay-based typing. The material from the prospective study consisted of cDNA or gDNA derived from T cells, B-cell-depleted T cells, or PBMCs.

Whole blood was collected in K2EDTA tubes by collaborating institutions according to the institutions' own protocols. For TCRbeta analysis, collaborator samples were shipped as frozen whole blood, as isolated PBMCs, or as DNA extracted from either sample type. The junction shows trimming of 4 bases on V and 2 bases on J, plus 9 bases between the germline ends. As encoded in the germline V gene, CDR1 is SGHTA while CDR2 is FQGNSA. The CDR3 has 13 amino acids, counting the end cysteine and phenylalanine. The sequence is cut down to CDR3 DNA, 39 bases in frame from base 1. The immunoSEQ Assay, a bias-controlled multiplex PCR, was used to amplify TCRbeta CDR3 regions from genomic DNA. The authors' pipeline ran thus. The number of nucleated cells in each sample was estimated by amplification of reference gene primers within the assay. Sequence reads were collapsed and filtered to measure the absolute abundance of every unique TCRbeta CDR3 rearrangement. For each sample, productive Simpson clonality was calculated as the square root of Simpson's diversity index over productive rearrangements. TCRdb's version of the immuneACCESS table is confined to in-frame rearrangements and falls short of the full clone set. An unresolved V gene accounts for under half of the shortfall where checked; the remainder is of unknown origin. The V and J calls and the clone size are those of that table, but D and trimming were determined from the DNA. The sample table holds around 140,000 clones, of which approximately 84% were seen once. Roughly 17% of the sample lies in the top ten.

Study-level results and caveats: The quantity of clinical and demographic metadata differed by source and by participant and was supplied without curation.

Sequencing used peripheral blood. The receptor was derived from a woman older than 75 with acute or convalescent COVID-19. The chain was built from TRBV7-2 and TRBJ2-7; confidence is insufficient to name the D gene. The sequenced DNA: TGTGCCAGCAGCTCCCGGGTCCCCTACGAGCAGTACTTC. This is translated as CASSSRVPYEQYF.